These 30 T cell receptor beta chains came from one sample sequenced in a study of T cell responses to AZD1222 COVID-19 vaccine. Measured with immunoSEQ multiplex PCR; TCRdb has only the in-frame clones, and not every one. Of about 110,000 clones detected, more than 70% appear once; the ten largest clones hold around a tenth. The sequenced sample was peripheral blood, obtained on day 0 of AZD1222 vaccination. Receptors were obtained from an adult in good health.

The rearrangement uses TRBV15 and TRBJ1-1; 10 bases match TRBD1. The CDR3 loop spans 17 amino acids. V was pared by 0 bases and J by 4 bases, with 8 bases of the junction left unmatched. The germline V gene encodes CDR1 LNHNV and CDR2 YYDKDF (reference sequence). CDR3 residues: CATSRDFPGQGVTEAFF. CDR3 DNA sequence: TGTGCCACCAGCAGAGACTTCCCCGGACAGGGGGTCACTGAAGCTTTCTTT.

CDR3 in amino acids: CASRLAGYNEQFF. The CDR3 nucleotides are TGTGCCAGCAGACTAGCGGGCTACAATGAGCAGTTCTTC. The gene calls are TRBV2 and TRBJ2-1; 9 bases align to TRBD2. The ends lost 6 bases at V and 3 bases at J; junction bases unmatched: 0. Germline V gene sequence: CDR1 SNHLY, CDR2 FYNNEI. The CDR3 is 13 amino acids.

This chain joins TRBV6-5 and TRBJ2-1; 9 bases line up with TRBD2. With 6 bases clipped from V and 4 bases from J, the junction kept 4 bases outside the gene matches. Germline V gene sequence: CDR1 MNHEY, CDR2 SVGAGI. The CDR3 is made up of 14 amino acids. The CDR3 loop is CASRLAGVYNEQFF. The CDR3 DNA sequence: TGTGCCAGCAGATTAGCGGGAGTGTACAATGAGCAGTTCTTC.

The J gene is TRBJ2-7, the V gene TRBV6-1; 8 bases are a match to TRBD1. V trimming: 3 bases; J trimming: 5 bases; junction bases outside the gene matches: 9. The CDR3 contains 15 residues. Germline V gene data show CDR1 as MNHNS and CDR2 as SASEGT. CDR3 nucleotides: TGTGCCAGCAGTGACAACCCAGGGGGCAGGGACGAGCAGTACTTC. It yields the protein CASSDNPGGRDEQYF.

The DNA of the CDR3 is TGTGCCAGTAGTATAGGCGGATACGAGCAGTACTTC. Amino acids: CASSIGGYEQYF. This chain joins TRBV19 and TRBJ2-7; unclear D gene. The CDR3 is 12 residues long. The V end lost 1 base, the J end lost 4 bases, and 5 bases lay between the germline ends. Germline lookup yields CDR1 LNHDA and CDR2 SQIVND (reference sequence). Supplemented by reference TRBV19 and TRBJ2-7, the full variable domain reads DGGITQSPKYLFRKEGQNVTLSCEQNLNHDAMYWYRQDPGQGLRLIYYSQIVNDFQKGDIAEGYSVSREKKESFPLTVTSAQKNPTAFYLCASSIGGYEQYFGPGTRLTVT.

Written as DNA, the CDR3 is TGTGCCAGCAGTTACCCGCGGACAGGCCTTGCAACTAATGAAAAACTGTTTTTT. It yields the protein CASSYPRTGLATNEKLFF. The rearrangement uses TRBV6-2 or TRBV6-3 and TRBJ1-4; the match to TRBD1 covers 7 bases. This CDR3 has 18 residues. Germline trimming cut 2 bases from V and 0 bases from J; bases unmatched to any gene: 9. Per germline, CDR1 MNHEY and CDR2 SVGEGT.

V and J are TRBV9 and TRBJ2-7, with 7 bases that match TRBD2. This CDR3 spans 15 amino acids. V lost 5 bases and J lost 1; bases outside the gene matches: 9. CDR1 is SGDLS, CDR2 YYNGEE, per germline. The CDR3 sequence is CASSFSSGPSYEQYF. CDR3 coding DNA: TGTGCCAGCAGTTTTAGTAGCGGGCCATCCTACGAGCAGTACTTC.

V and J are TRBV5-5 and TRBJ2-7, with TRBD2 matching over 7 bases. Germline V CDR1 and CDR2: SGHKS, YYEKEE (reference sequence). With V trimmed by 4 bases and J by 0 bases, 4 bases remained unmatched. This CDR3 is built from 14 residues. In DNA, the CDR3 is TGTGCCAGCAGCCAGGGACTAAGCTCCTACGAGCAGTACTTC. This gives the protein CASSQGLSSYEQYF.

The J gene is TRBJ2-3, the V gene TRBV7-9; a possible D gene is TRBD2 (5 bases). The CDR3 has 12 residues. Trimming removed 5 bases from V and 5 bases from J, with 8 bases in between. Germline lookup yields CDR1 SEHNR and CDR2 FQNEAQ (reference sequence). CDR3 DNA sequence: TGTGCCAGCAGCCCCCGGGGAGATACGCAGTATTTT. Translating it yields CASSPRGDTQYF.

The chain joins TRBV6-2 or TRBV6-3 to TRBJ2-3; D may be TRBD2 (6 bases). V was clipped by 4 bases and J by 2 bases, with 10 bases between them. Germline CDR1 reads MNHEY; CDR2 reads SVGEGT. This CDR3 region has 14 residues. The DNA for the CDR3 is TGTGCCAGCAGTTCTGCGGACTACACAGATACGCAGTATTTT. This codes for CASSSADYTDTQYF.

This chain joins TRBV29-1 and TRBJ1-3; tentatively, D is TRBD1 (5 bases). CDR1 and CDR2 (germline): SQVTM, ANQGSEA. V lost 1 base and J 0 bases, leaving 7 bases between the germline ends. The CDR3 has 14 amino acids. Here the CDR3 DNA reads TGCAGCGTTGAAGGGGGCCTCTCTGGAAACACCATATATTTT. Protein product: CSVEGGLSGNTIYF.

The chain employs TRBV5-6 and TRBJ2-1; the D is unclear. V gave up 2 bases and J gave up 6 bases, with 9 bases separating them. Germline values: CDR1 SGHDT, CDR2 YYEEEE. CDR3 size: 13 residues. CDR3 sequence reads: CASSFGPPNEQFF. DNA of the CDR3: TGTGCCAGCAGCTTTGGTCCTCCCAATGAGCAGTTCTTC. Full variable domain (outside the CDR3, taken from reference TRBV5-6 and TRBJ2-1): DAGVTQSPTHLIKTRGQQVTLRCSPKSGHDTVSWYQQALGQGPQFIFQYYEEEERQRGNFPDRFSGHQFPNYSSELNVNALLLGDSALYLCASSFGPPNEQFFGPGTRLTVL.

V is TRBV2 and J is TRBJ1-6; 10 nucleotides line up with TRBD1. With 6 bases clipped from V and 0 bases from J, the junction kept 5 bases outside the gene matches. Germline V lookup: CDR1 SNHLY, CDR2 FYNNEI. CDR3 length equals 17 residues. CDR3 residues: CASRTDRGSSYNSPLHF. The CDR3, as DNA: TGTGCCAGCAGGACGGACAGGGGGAGCTCCTATAATTCACCCCTCCACTTT. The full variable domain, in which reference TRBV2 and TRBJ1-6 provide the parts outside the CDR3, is EPEVTQTPSHQVTQMGQEVILRCVPISNHLYFYWYRQILGQKVEFLVSFYNNEISEKSEIFDDQFSVERPDGSNFTLKIRSTKLEDSAMYFCASRTDRGSSYNSPLHFGNGTRLTVT.

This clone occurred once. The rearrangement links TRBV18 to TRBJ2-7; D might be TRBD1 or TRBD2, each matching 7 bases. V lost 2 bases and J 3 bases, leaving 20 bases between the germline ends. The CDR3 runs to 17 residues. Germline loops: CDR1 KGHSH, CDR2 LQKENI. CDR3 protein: CASSPRDSGKDYYEQYF. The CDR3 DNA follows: TGTGCCAGCTCACCAAGGGACAGCGGGAAGGATTACTACGAGCAGTACTTC.

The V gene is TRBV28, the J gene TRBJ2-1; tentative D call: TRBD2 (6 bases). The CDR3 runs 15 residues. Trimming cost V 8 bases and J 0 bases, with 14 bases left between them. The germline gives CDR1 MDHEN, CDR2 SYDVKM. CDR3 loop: CASCLAPSSYNEQFF. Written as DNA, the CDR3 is TGTGCCAGCTGTCTAGCGCCTAGCTCCTACAATGAGCAGTTCTTC.

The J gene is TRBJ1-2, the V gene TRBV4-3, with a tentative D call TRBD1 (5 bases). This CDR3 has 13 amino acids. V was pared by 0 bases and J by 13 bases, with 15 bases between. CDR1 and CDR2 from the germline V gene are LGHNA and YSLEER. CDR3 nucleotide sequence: TGCGCCAGCAGCCAAGATATCTGGGACGATTTCACCTTC. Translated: CASSQDIWDDFTF.

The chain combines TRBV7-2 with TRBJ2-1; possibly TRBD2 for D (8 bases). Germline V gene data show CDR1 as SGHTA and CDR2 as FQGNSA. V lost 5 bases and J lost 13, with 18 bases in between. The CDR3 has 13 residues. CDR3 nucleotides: TGTGCCAGCAGCCCCCAGGGGGGACTAGTTCAGTTCTTC. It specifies CASSPQGGLVQFF.

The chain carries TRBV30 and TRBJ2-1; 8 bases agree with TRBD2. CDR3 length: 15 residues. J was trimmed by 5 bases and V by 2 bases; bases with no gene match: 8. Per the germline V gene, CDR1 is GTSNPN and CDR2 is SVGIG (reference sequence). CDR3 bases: TGTGCCTGGAGTTTGAAAGCGGGAGTTAACAATGAGCAGTTCTTC. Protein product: CAWSLKAGVNNEQFF.

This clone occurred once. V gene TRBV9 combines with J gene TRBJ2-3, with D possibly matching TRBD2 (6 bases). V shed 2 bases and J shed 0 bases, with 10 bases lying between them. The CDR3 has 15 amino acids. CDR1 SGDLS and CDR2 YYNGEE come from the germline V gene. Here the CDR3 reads CASSVPSGSTDTQYF. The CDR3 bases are TGTGCCAGCAGCGTCCCGAGCGGGAGCACAGATACGCAGTATTTT.

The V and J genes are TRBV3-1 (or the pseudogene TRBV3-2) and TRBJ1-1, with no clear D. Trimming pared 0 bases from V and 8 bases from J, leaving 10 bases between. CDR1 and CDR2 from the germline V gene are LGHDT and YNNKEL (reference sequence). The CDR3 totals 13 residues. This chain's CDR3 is CASSQEWAEEAFF. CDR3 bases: TGTGCCAGCAGCCAAGAGTGGGCGGAAGAAGCTTTCTTT.

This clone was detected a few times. The CDR3 here is CASSLEGGNTEAFF. Here the CDR3 DNA reads TGTGCCAGCAGCTTAGAAGGGGGGAACACTGAAGCTTTCTTT. The rearrangement joins TRBV7-3 to TRBJ1-1; TRBD1 is a possible D gene (6 bases). V was clipped by 2 bases and J by 1 base, with 8 bases between them. The CDR3 has 14 amino acids. CDR1 SGHTA and CDR2 FQGTGA come from the germline V gene. The variable domain in full, with the rest retrieved from reference TRBV7-3 and TRBJ1-1, is GAGVSQTPSNKVTEKGKYVELRCDPISGHTALYWYRQSLGQGPEFLIYFQGTGAADDSGLPNDRFFAVRPEGSVSTLKIQRTERGDSAVYLCASSLEGGNTEAFFGQGTRLTVV.

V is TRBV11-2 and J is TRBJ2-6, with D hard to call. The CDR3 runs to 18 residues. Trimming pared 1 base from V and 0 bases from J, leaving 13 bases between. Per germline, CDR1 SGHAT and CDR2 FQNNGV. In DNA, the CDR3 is TGTGCCAGCAGCTTAGTTCCGGATTTAGACTCTGGGGCCAACGTCCTGACTTTC. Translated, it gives CASSLVPDLDSGANVLTF.

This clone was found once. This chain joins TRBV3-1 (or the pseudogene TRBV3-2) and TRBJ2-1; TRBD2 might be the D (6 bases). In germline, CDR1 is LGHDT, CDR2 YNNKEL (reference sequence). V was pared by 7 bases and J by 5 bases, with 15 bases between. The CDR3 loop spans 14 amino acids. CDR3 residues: CASTTPSADNEQFF. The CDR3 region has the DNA TGTGCCAGCACCACCCCTAGCGCCGACAATGAGCAGTTCTTC.

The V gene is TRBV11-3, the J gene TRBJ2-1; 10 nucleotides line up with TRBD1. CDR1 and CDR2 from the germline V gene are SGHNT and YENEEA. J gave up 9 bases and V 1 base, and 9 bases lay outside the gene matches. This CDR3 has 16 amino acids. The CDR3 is CASSLGGTGASIEQFF. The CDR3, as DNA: TGTGCCAGCAGCTTAGGTGGGACAGGGGCCTCCATTGAGCAGTTCTTC.

CDR3 sequence (DNA): TGTGCCACCAGCACTACCACAGGGCCGCTCCACTTT. Encoded protein: CATSTTTGPLHF. This chain links TRBV15 with TRBJ1-6; D may be TRBD1 (6 bases). The V gene's germline CDR1 is LNHNV and CDR2 YYDKDF (reference sequence). V was shortened by 4 bases and J by 16 bases, with 14 bases between the two germline ends. The CDR3 is made up of 12 amino acids. The full variable domain, completed using reference TRBV15 and TRBJ1-6, is DAMVIQNPRYQVTQFGKPVTLSCSQTLNHNVMYWYQQKSSQAPKLLFHYYDKDFNNEADTPDNFQSRRPNTSFCFLDIRSPGLGDTAMYLCATSTTTGPLHFGNGTRLTVT.

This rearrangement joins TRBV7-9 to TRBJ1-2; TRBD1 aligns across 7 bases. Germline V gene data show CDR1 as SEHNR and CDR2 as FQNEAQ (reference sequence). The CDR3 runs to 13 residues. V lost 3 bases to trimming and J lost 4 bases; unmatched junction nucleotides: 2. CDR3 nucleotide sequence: TGTGCCAGCAGCTTTGGACAGGTCTATGGCTACACCTTC. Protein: CASSFGQVYGYTF.

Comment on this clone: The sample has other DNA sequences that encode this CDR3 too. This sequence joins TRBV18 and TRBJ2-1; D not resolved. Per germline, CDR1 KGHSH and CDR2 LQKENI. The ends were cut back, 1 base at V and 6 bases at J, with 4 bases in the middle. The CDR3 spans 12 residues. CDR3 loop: CASSPQGNEQFF. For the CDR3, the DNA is TGTGCCAGCTCACCACAAGGCAATGAGCAGTTCTTC.

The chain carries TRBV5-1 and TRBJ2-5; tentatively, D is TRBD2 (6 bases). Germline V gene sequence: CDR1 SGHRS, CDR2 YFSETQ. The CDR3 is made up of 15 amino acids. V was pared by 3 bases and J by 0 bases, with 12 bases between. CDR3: CASSWEVPYQETQYF. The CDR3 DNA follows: TGCGCCAGCAGCTGGGAGGTCCCGTACCAAGAGACCCAGTACTTC.

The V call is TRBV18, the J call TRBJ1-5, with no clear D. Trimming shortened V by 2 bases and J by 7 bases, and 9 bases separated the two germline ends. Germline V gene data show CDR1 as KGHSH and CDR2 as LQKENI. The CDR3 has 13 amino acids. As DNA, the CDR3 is TGTGCCAGCTCACCAAGTACAGAACAGCCCCAGCATTTT. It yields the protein CASSPSTEQPQHF.

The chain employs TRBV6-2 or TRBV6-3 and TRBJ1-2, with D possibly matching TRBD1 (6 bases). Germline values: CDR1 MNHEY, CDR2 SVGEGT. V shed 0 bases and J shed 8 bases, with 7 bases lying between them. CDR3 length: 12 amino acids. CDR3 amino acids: CASSYSGGGYTF. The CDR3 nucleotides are TGTGCCAGCAGTTACTCTGGGGGCGGCTACACCTTC.